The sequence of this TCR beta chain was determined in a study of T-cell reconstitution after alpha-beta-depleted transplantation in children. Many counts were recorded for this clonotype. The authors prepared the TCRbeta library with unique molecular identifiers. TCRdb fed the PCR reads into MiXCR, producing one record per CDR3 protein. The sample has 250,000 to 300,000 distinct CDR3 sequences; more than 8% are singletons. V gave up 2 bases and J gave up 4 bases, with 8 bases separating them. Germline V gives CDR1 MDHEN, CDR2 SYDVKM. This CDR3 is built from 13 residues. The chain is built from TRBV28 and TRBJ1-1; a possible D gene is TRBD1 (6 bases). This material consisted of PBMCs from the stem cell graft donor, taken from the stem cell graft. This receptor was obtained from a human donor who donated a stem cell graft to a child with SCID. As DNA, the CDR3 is TGTGCCAGCAGTTTAGGGGGGCGCACTGAAGCTTTCTTT. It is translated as CASSLGGRTEAFF.